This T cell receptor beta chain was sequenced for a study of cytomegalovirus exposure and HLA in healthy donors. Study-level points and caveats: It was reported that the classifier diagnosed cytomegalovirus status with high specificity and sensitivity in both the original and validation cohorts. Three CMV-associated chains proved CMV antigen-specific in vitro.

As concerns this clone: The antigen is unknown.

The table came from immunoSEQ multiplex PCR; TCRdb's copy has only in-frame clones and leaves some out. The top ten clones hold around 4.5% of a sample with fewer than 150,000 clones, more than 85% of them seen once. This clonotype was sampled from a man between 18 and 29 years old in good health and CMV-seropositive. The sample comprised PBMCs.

CDR3 loop: CASSQVFGGRQPQHF. The CDR3 bases are TGCGCCAGCAGCCAAGTTTTTGGGGGCCGACAGCCCCAGCATTTT. The chain carries TRBV4-1 and TRBJ1-5, with D perhaps TRBD1 (6 bases). The germline V and J ends were trimmed by 1 base and 7 bases, with 14 bases remaining between them. Germline V gene data show CDR1 as MGHRA and CDR2 as YSYEKL. This CDR3 contains 15 residues.